The 5 T cell receptor beta chains below come from one sample, sequenced in a study of vaccination and CD4 T cells after COVID-19. No antigens are known for them. An Oncomine TCR Beta short-read assay was used to sequence the DNA from cultured CD4+ T cells. Each CDR3 protein is one row after TCRdb ran MiXCR on the PCR reads. The table lists 7,000 to 10,000 distinct CDR3 sequences, approximately 19% of them singletons. Treatment of the sample: roughly 11-day PBMC culture with coronavirus spike peptide pools or control peptides (ViraFEST assay). Sequenced material: CD4+ T cells from blood, cultured in vitro, taken after SARS-CoV-2 vaccination. The receptors were sampled from a human donor who had recovered from COVID-19.

This clonotype is judged medium-sized. The genes are TRBV6-1 and TRBJ1-1; 8 bases are a match to TRBD1. Per the germline V gene, CDR1 is MNHNS and CDR2 is SASEGT. CDR3 length: 14 residues. V was pared by 10 bases and J by 1 base, with 8 bases of the junction left unmatched. The CDR3 bases are TGTGCCATAACGTCAGGGGGCGGGAACACTGAAGCTTTCTTT. Encoded protein: CAITSGGGNTEAFF.

The V call is TRBV6-1, the J call TRBJ2-7; tentative D call: TRBD1 (5 bases). V lost 6 bases and J 0 bases, leaving 6 bases between the germline ends. Germline V gene lookup returns CDR1 MNHNS and CDR2 SASEGT. The CDR3 runs 12 residues. In DNA, the CDR3 is TGTGCCAGCAGACAGGACTCCTACGAGCAGTACTTC. Translation: CASRQDSYEQYF.

CDR3 sequence reads: CASSRQDPNTGELFF. The CDR3 region has the DNA TGTGCCAGCAGCCGACAGGACCCGAACACCGGGGAGCTGTTTTTT. V and J are TRBV6-1 and TRBJ2-2, with D possibly being TRBD1 (6 bases). Trimming cost V 6 bases and J 0 bases, with 11 bases left between them. Looked up from germline, CDR1 is MNHNS and CDR2 is SASEGT. This CDR3 has 15 residues.

This clonotype is labeled as medium-sized. The rearrangement uses TRBV15 and TRBJ2-7; 8 bases fit TRBD1. The germline V gene has CDR1 LNHNV and CDR2 YYDKDF (reference sequence). Germline trimming cut 0 bases from V and 7 bases from J; bases unmatched to any gene: 11. There are 16 residues in the CDR3. The CDR3 protein is CATSRERVDRAEEQYF. CDR3 DNA sequence: TGTGCCACCAGCAGAGAAAGGGTGGACAGGGCCGAGGAGCAGTACTTC.

The chain uses TRBV9 and TRBJ2-7; D unresolved. CDR3 length equals 13 residues. The germline CDR1 and CDR2 sequences are SGDLS and YYNGEE. V was shortened by 4 bases and J by 0 bases, with 8 bases between the two germline ends. CDR3 in DNA: TGTGCCAGCAGCCCCCCAAGCTCCTACGAGCAGTACTTC. Its protein product is CASSPPSSYEQYF.